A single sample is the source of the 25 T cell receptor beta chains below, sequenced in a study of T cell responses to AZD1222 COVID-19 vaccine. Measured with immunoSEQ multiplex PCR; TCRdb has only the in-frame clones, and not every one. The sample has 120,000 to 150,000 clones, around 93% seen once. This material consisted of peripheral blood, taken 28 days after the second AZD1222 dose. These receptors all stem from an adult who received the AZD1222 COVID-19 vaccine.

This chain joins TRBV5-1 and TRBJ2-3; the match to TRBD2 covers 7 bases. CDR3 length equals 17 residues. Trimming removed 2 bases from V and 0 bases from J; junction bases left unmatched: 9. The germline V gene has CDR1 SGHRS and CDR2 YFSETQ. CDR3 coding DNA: TGCGCCAGCAGCTTAGGACTGGGCGGGGGTAGCACAGATACGCAGTATTTT. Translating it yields CASSLGLGGGSTDTQYF.

The CDR3 nucleotides are TGCGCCAGCAGCCAAGGTCAGGGGGCAGACAATGAGCAGTTCTTC. It specifies CASSQGQGADNEQFF. The V and J genes are TRBV4-1 and TRBJ2-1; 8 bases align to TRBD1. The CDR3 consists of 15 residues. The V and J ends lost 1 base and 5 bases, in that order; junction bases with no gene match: 4. The germline V gene has CDR1 MGHRA and CDR2 YSYEKL.

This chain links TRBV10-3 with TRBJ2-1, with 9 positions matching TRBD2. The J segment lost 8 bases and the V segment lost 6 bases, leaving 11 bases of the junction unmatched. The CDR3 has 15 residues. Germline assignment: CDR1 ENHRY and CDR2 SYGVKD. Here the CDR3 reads CAIREGTSPWDEQFF. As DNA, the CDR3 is TGTGCCATCAGAGAAGGGACTAGCCCCTGGGATGAGCAGTTCTTC.

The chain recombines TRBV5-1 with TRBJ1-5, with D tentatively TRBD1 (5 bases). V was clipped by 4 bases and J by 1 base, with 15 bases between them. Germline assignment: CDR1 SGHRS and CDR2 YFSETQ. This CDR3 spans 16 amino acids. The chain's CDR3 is CASSDGDGGSNQPQHF. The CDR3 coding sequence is TGCGCCAGCAGCGACGGGGACGGCGGGAGCAATCAGCCCCAGCATTTT.

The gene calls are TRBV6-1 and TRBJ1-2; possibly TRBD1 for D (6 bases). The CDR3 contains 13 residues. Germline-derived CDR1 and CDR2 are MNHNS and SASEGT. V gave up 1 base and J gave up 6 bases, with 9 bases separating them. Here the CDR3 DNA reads TGTGCCAGCAGTGAAGACAGGGTAGATGGCTACACCTTC. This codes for CASSEDRVDGYTF.

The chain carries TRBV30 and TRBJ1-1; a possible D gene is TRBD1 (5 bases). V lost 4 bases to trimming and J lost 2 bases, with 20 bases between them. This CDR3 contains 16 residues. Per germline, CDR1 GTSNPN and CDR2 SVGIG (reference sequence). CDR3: CAWTRKPRRDNTEAFF. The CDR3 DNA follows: TGTGCCTGGACCCGAAAACCCCGCAGGGACAACACTGAAGCTTTCTTT.

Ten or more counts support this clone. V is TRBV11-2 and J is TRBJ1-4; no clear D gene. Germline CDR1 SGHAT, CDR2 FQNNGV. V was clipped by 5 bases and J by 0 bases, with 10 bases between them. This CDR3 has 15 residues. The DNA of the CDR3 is TGTGCCAGCAGCCCCGCGGGAGCAACTAATGAAAAACTGTTTTTT. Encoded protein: CASSPAGATNEKLFF.

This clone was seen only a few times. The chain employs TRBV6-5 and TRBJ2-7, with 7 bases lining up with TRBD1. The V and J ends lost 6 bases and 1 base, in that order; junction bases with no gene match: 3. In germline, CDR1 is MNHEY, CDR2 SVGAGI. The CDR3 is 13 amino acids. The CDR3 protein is CASRGTASYEQYF. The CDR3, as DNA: TGTGCCAGCAGGGGGACAGCTTCCTACGAGCAGTACTTC.

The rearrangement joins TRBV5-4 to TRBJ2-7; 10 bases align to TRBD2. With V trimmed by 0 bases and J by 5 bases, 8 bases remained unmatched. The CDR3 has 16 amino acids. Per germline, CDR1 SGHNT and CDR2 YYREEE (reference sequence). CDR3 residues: CASSLVAGGGRNEQYF. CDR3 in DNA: TGTGCCAGCAGCTTGGTAGCGGGAGGTGGTCGGAACGAGCAGTACTTC.

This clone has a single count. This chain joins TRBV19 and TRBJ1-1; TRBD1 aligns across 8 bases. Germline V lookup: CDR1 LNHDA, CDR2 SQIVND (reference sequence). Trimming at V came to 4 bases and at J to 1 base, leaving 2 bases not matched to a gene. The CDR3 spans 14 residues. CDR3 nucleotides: TGTGCCAGTAGTACGCAGGGGGCGAACACTGAAGCTTTCTTT. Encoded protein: CASSTQGANTEAFF.

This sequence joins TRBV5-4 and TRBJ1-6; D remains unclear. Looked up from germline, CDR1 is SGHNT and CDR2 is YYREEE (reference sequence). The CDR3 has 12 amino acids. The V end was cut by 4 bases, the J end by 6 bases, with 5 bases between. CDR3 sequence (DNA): TGTGCCAGCAGCCCTCCTAATTCACCCCTCCACTTT. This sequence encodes CASSPPNSPLHF. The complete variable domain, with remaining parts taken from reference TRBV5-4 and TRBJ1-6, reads ETGVTQSPTHLIKTRGQQVTLRCSSQSGHNTVSWYQQALGQGPQFIFQYYREEENGRGNFPPRFSGLQFPNYSSELNVNALELDDSALYLCASSPPNSPLHFGNGTRLTVT.

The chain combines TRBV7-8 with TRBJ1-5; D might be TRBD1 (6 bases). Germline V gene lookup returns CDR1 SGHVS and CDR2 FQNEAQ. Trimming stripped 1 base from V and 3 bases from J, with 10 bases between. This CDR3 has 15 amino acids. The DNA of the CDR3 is TGTGCCAGCAGCTTAGACAGGGTCGACAATCAGCCCCAGCATTTT. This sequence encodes CASSLDRVDNQPQHF. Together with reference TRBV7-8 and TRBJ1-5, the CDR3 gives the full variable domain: GAGVSQSPRYKVAKRGQDVALRCDPISGHVSLFWYQQALGQGPEFLTYFQNEAQLDKSGLPSDRFFAERPEGSVSTLKIQRTQQEDSAVYLCASSLDRVDNQPQHFGDGTRLSIL.

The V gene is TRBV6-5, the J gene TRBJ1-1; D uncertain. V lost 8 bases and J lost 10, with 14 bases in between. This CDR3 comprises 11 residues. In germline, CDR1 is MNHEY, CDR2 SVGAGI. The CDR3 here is CASAGLGVAFF. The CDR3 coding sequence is TGTGCCAGCGCCGGTTTGGGTGTAGCTTTCTTT.

As DNA, the CDR3 is TGTGCCAGCACCTTGGGGCTAGCGGGGCTCACAGATACGCAGTATTTT. Amino acids: CASTLGLAGLTDTQYF. V is TRBV11-2 and J is TRBJ2-3, with 9 bases identical to TRBD2. CDR3 length equals 16 residues. J lost 2 bases, V lost 7 bases, and 10 bases had no gene match. Germline V CDR1 and CDR2: SGHAT, FQNNGV.

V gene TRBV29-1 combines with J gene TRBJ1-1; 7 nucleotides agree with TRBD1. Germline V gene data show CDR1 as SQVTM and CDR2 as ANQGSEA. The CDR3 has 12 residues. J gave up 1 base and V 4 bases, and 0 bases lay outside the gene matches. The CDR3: CSVGTGNTEAFF. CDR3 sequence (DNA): TGCAGCGTTGGGACAGGGAACACTGAAGCTTTCTTT.

CDR3 coding DNA: TGTGCCAGCAGCTTTTCGGGGGGGGATCAGCCCCAGCATTTT. Residues: CASSFSGGDQPQHF. The rearrangement links TRBV5-5 to TRBJ1-5, with a weak D call TRBD1 (5 bases). CDR1 is SGHKS, CDR2 YYEKEE, per germline (reference sequence). V lost 2 bases and J lost 5, with 11 bases in between. The CDR3 has 14 amino acids.

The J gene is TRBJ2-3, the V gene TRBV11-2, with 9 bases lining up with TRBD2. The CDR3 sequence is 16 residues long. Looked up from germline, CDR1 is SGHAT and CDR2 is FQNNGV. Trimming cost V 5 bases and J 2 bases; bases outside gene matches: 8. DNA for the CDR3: TGTGCCAGCAGCAGACCTAGCGGGGCCTCCACAGATACGCAGTATTTT. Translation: CASSRPSGASTDTQYF.

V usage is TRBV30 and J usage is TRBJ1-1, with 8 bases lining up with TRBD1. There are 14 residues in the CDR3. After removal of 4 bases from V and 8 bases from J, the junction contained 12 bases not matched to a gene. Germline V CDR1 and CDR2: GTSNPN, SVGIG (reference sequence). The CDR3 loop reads CAWNRDRPLPEAFF. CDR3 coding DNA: TGTGCCTGGAACCGGGACAGGCCCCTTCCAGAAGCTTTCTTT.

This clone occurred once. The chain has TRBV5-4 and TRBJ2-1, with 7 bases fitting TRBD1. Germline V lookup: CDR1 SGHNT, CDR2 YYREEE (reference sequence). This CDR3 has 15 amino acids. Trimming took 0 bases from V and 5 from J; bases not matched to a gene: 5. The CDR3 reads CASSLVTGAHNEQFF. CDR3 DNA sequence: TGTGCCAGCAGCTTGGTTACAGGGGCTCACAATGAGCAGTTCTTC.

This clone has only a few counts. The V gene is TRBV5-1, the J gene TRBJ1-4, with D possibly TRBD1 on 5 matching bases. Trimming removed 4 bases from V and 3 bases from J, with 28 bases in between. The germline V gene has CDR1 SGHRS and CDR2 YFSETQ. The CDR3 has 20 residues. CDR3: CASSTLAPGPRVHANEKLFF. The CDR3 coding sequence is TGCGCCAGCAGCACCTTGGCTCCGGGACCAAGGGTTCATGCTAATGAAAAACTGTTTTTT.

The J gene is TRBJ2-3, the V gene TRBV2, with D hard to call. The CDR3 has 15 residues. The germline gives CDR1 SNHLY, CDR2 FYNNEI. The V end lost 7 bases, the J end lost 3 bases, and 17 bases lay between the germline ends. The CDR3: CASNGGDSRTDTQYF. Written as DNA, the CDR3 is TGTGCCAGCAACGGTGGAGATAGTCGGACAGATACGCAGTATTTT.

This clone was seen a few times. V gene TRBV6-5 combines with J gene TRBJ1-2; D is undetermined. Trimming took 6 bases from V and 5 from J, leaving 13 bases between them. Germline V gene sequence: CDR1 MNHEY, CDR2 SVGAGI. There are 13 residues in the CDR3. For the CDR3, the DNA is TGTGCCAGCAGGAACCCCTCTGAATATGGCTACACCTTC. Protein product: CASRNPSEYGYTF.

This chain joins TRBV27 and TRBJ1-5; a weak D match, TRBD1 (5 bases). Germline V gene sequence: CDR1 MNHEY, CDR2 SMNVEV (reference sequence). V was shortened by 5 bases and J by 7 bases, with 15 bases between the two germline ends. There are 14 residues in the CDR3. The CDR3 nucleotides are TGTGCCAGCAGTCGGCTAGGGGAGTACCAGCCCCAGCATTTT. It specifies CASSRLGEYQPQHF.

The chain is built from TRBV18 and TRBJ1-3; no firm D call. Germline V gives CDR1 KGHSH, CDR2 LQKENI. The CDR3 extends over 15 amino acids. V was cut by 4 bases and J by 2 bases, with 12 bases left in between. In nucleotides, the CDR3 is TGTGCCAGCTCACAAGACGGTGTGGCTGGAAACACCATATATTTT. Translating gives CASSQDGVAGNTIYF.

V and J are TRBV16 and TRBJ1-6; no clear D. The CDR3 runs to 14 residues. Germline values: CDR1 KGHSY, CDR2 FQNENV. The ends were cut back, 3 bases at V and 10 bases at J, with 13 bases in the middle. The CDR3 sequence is CASSQGGDQSPLHF. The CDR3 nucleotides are TGTGCCAGCAGCCAGGGTGGGGATCAATCACCCCTCCACTTT.